This T cell receptor beta chain was observed in a study of PD-1 blockade in classical Hodgkin lymphoma. Whole-study context: Patients were treated with nivolumab at 3 mg/kg, and this was given intravenously every 2 weeks. Study-wide findings and caveats: Prior to therapy, complete responders displayed diversity much like that of newly diagnosed patients. In CD4+ cells, TCR diversity went up significantly by C4D1, but in CD8+ cells it did not. Diminished baseline TCR diversity has been reported in newly diagnosed patients relative to healthy donors.

A remark on this clone: The antigen remains unidentified.

Germline CDR1 and CDR2: GTSNPN and SVGIG (reference sequence). The ends were cut back, 0 bases at V and 6 bases at J, with 8 bases in the middle. The CDR3 runs to 13 residues. Relapse after autologous stem cell transplantation occurred in every patient, and brentuximab vedotin exposure varied. The repertoire was sequenced with immunoSEQ multiplex PCR; TCRdb's copy has only in-frame clones and lacks some. The table has more than 140,000 clones, about 81% seen once. The sequence was collected from a human donor with classical Hodgkin lymphoma. This chain links TRBV30 with TRBJ1-4; D ambiguous. Sequenced material: peripheral blood mononuclear cells (PBMCs), taken before the second cycle of nivolumab. The CDR3 sequence is CAWSVGGDEKLFF. CDR3 bases: TGTGCCTGGAGTGTAGGCGGGGATGAAAAACTGTTTTTT.